This entry lists 23 T cell receptor beta chains sequenced from one sample in a study of technical replicates of blood from several donors. The assay was immunoSEQ multiplex PCR, and TCRdb's table has in-frame clones only and misses some. The data hold about 83,000 clones, with approximately 96% observed a single time. Sequencing input: T cells isolated from PBMCs. The receptors come from a human donor in good health.

V usage is TRBV9 and J usage is TRBJ2-2; 7 bases map to TRBD1. This CDR3 is built from 19 residues. V lost 4 bases, J lost 0 bases, and 15 bases stayed unmatched. Germline CDR1 reads SGDLS; CDR2 reads YYNGEE. In DNA, the CDR3 is TGTGCCAGCAGCCCGAGCCGGACAGGTCTGACGGCGAACACCGGGGAGCTGTTTTTT. Protein: CASSPSRTGLTANTGELFF. Full variable domain (rest looked up from reference TRBV9 and TRBJ2-2): DSGVTQTPKHLITATGQRVTLRCSPRSGDLSVYWYQQSLDQGLQFLIQYYNGEERAKGNILERFSAQQFPDLHSELNLSSLELGDSALYFCASSPSRTGLTANTGELFFGEGSRLTVL.

The chain combines TRBV4-1 with TRBJ2-7; 11 positions match TRBD2. Germline CDR1 MGHRA, CDR2 YSYEKL. The V and J ends lost 4 bases and 3 bases, in that order; junction bases with no gene match: 5. The CDR3 has 15 amino acids. The CDR3 loop reads CASSRLAGNYYEQYF. DNA of the CDR3: TGCGCCAGCAGCCGACTAGCGGGGAATTACTACGAGCAGTACTTC.

The rearrangement uses TRBV9 and TRBJ1-3; no clear D. V gave up 3 bases and J gave up 4 bases, with 8 bases separating them. The CDR3 consists of 13 residues. From germline, CDR1 is SGDLS and CDR2 YYNGEE. CDR3: CASSGLQGNTIYF. CDR3 DNA sequence: TGTGCCAGCAGCGGACTACAGGGAAACACCATATATTTT.

This chain joins TRBV5-1 and TRBJ2-7; 8 positions agree with TRBD1. Per germline, CDR1 SGHRS and CDR2 YFSETQ. This CDR3 has 15 residues. V gave up 4 bases and J gave up 1 base; unmatched junction bases: 7. The CDR3: CASSLMGQASYEQYF. DNA for the CDR3: TGCGCCAGCAGCCTTATGGGACAGGCATCCTACGAGCAGTACTTC.

V is TRBV25-1 and J is TRBJ2-1; the D is unclear. Trimming pared 3 bases from V and 6 bases from J, leaving 12 bases between. Looked up from germline, CDR1 is MGHDK and CDR2 is SYGVNS. The CDR3 length is 14 residues. The chain's CDR3 is CASSDLSGANEQFF. As DNA, the CDR3 is TGTGCCAGCAGTGACCTCTCAGGTGCCAATGAGCAGTTCTTC.

The rearrangement joins TRBV6-1 to TRBJ1-5; 7 positions match TRBD1. Germline assignment: CDR1 MNHNS and CDR2 SASEGT. The trim removed 0 bases at V and 4 bases at J, leaving 12 bases unmatched. This CDR3 spans 18 amino acids. For the CDR3, the DNA is TGTGCCAGCAGTGAAGCGCCCCCAAGACAGGGTGGGAATCAGCCCCAGCATTTT. Its translation: CASSEAPPRQGGNQPQHF.

The chain couples TRBV5-1 to TRBJ2-7; the match to TRBD1 covers 9 bases. Germline V gives CDR1 SGHRS, CDR2 YFSETQ. The CDR3 is 13 residues long. The trim removed 5 bases at V and 6 bases at J, leaving 6 bases unmatched. CDR3 DNA sequence: TGCGCCAGCAGGAACAGGGGGCAGGGCGAGCAGTACTTC. Translated: CASRNRGQGEQYF.

This chain connects TRBV27 to TRBJ2-1; possible D gene TRBD2, 7 bases. Between the trimmed V and J ends, which lost 3 bases and 8 bases, there was a span of 17 bases. Germline CDR1 reads MNHEY; CDR2 reads SMNVEV (reference sequence). The CDR3 length is 15 residues. In DNA, the CDR3 is TGTGCCAGCAGTTTCAGGGGAGGGCTAAGGGATGAGCAGTTCTTC. Translated, it gives CASSFRGGLRDEQFF.

In nucleotides, the CDR3 is TGTGCCAGCAGTGAACGGGTAGGAGGGGTAGCTTGGGCCTACGAGCAGTACTTC. As protein: CASSERVGGVAWAYEQYF. V gene TRBV25-1 combines with J gene TRBJ2-7, with D perhaps matching TRBD2 (6 bases). This CDR3 spans 18 amino acids. The V end was cut by 2 bases, the J end by 2 bases, with 22 bases between. In germline, CDR1 is MGHDK, CDR2 SYGVNS.

The CDR3 bases are TGCGCCAGCAGCTCGACAGGGGCCGAAGAGACCCAGTACTTC. This codes for CASSSTGAEETQYF. The rearrangement joins TRBV5-1 to TRBJ2-5; 8 bases line up with TRBD1. This CDR3 is 14 amino acids long. Germline V gene sequence: CDR1 SGHRS, CDR2 YFSETQ. V was pared by 3 bases and J by 3 bases, with 4 bases of the junction left unmatched.

The chain joins TRBV6-5 to TRBJ2-4; D call uncertain. Between the trimmed V and J ends, which lost 2 bases and 0 bases, there was a span of 11 bases. CDR1 is MNHEY and CDR2 is SVGAGI in the germline V gene. The CDR3 runs to 16 residues. The CDR3 sequence: CASSYKSPLAKNIQYF. For the CDR3, the DNA is TGTGCCAGCAGTTACAAGAGTCCCCTAGCCAAAAACATTCAGTACTTC.

This clone turned up a few times. The V and J genes are TRBV12-5 and TRBJ2-2; D may be TRBD2 (5 bases). Per germline, CDR1 LGHNT and CDR2 FRNRAP. V lost 0 bases and J 7 bases, leaving 6 bases between the germline ends. The CDR3 length is 13 residues. CDR3 amino acids: CASGLVEGGELFF. The CDR3 region has the DNA TGTGCTAGTGGTTTGGTAGAGGGCGGGGAGCTGTTTTTT.

This chain connects TRBV5-5 to TRBJ1-3, with TRBD1 identical over 7 bases. Germline lookup yields CDR1 SGHKS and CDR2 YYEKEE (reference sequence). The CDR3 has 14 residues. Trimming removed 0 bases from V and 5 bases from J; junction bases left unmatched: 2. The CDR3 DNA reads TGTGCCAGCAGCTTGGTAGGGGGCAGAAACACCATATATTTT. This gives the protein CASSLVGGRNTIYF.

The chain carries TRBV6-1 and TRBJ2-1; 10 bases are a match to TRBD2. The V gene end was trimmed by 6 bases and the J gene end by 7 bases; junction bases not matched to a gene: 9. There are 15 residues in the CDR3. CDR1 is MNHNS, CDR2 SASEGT, per germline. The CDR3 region has the DNA TGTGCCAGCAGACTCCCAGCGGGGGGGCCGAATGAGCAGTTCTTC. Protein sequence: CASRLPAGGPNEQFF.

The chain employs TRBV4-1 and TRBJ1-1, with 11 positions matching TRBD1. V dropped 4 bases and J dropped 6; count of bases not matched to a gene: 10. This CDR3 contains 16 residues. CDR1 MGHRA and CDR2 YSYEKL come from the germline V gene. As DNA, the CDR3 is TGCGCCAGCAGCCGAGGACAGGGGGCTGCGGATGCTGAAGCTTTCTTT. This encodes CASSRGQGAADAEAFF.

The chain combines TRBV7-9 with TRBJ2-3; TRBD2 is a possible D gene (5 bases). The germline V gene encodes CDR1 SEHNR and CDR2 FQNEAQ (reference sequence). V lost 1 base, J lost 3 bases, and 11 bases lay in between. This CDR3 spans 15 amino acids. The CDR3 loop reads CASSLGGSGTDTQYF. CDR3 nucleotides: TGTGCCAGCAGCTTAGGTGGGAGCGGAACAGATACGCAGTATTTT.

This rearrangement joins TRBV11-3 to TRBJ2-7; possibly TRBD1 for D (5 bases). CDR3 length: 16 residues. Trimming took 5 bases from V and 7 from J, leaving 24 bases between them. In germline, CDR1 is SGHNT, CDR2 YENEEA. The CDR3 coding sequence is TGTGCCAGCAGCCCTACAACAGGATACCTACAATTGGAGCAGTACTTC. Protein: CASSPTTGYLQLEQYF.

The chain has TRBV5-4 and TRBJ2-4, with TRBD2 identical over 15 bases. Unmatched junction bases numbered 9, after V lost 4 bases and J lost 7 bases. This CDR3 is 17 amino acids long. The germline V gene has CDR1 SGHNT and CDR2 YYREEE (reference sequence). The CDR3 here is CASSQGLAGGGFNIQYF. DNA of the CDR3: TGTGCCAGCAGCCAGGGACTAGCGGGGGGTGGTTTCAACATTCAGTACTTC.

The V call is TRBV28, the J call TRBJ1-5, with a tentative D call TRBD1 (6 bases). The germline gives CDR1 MDHEN, CDR2 SYDVKM. The CDR3 is 14 residues long. Trimming cost V 5 bases and J 4 bases, with 12 bases left between them. The CDR3 loop reads CASSPGQGNQPQHF. Here the CDR3 DNA reads TGTGCCAGCAGTCCGGGACAAGGGAATCAGCCCCAGCATTTT.

The chain uses TRBV13 and TRBJ2-5, with 7 bases identical to TRBD2. Germline V gene lookup returns CDR1 PRHDT and CDR2 FYEKMQ (reference sequence). The CDR3 has 14 amino acids. Losses at the gene ends were 6 bases for V and 1 base for J; bases not matched to a gene: 5. The CDR3 here is CASSRGGAQETQYF. In nucleotides, the CDR3 is TGTGCCAGCAGTCGCGGGGGAGCCCAAGAGACCCAGTACTTC.

This chain uses TRBV27 with TRBJ2-3; TRBD2 matches 11 bases. The junction had 12 bases not matched to a gene; V was cut back by 2 bases and J by 5 bases. Germline V gene data show CDR1 as MNHEY and CDR2 as SMNVEV (reference sequence). CDR3 length equals 18 residues. This CDR3 is CASSLRRVLAGALDTQYF. CDR3 nucleotide sequence: TGTGCCAGCAGTTTAAGGAGGGTACTAGCGGGAGCTTTAGATACGCAGTATTTT.

This chain joins TRBV29-1 and TRBJ2-7; 10 bases map to TRBD2. V lost 3 bases to trimming and J lost 7 bases; unmatched junction nucleotides: 12. CDR3 length: 15 amino acids. CDR1 and CDR2 (germline): SQVTM, ANQGSEA. The CDR3 reads CSVEILAGLGGEQYF. CDR3 sequence (DNA): TGCAGCGTTGAGATACTAGCGGGGCTCGGTGGGGAGCAGTACTTC.

V and J are TRBV27 and TRBJ2-1, with TRBD2 matching 11 bases. The CDR3 has 18 residues. Germline V lookup: CDR1 MNHEY, CDR2 SMNVEV (reference sequence). V lost 6 bases to trimming and J lost 2 bases; unmatched junction nucleotides: 12. CDR3 loop: CASRHSGRGLAAYNEQFF. For the CDR3, the DNA is TGTGCCAGCAGGCATAGCGGGAGGGGACTAGCGGCCTACAATGAGCAGTTCTTC.